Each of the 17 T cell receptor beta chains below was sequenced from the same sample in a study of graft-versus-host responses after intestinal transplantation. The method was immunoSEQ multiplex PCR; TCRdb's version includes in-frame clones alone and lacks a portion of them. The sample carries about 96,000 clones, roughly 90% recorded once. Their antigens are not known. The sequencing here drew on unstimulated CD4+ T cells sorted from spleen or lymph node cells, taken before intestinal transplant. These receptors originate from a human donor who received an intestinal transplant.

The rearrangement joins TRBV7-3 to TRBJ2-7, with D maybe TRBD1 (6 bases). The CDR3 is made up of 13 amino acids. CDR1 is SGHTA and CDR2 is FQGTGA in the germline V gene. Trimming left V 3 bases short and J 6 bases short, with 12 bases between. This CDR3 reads CASSFQQGGEQYF. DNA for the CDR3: TGTGCCAGCAGCTTCCAACAGGGTGGCGAGCAGTACTTC.

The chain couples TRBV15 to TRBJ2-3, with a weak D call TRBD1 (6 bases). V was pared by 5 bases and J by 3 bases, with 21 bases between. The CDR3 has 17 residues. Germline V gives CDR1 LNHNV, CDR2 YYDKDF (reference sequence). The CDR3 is CATSSLDRTVGTDTQYF. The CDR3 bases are TGTGCCACCAGCTCCCTTGATAGGACAGTGGGTACAGATACGCAGTATTTT.

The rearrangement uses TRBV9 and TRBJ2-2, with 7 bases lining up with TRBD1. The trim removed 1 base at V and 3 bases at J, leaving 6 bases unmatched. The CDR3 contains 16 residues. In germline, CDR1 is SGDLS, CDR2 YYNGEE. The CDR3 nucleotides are TGTGCCAGCAGCGTATTGGTTGGGACAGACACCGGGGAGCTGTTTTTT. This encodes CASSVLVGTDTGELFF. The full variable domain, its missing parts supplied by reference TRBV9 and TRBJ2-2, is DSGVTQTPKHLITATGQRVTLRCSPRSGDLSVYWYQQSLDQGLQFLIQYYNGEERAKGNILERFSAQQFPDLHSELNLSSLELGDSALYFCASSVLVGTDTGELFFGEGSRLTVL.

Here the CDR3 DNA reads TGTGCCAGCAGTCAGGACAGGCCGTCTACTGAAGCTTTCTTT. It encodes CASSQDRPSTEAFF. This chain links TRBV6-1 with TRBJ1-1, with 7 bases aligning to TRBD1. Trimming cost V 5 bases and J 5 bases; bases outside gene matches: 8. The CDR3 totals 14 residues. CDR1 is MNHNS, CDR2 SASEGT, per germline.

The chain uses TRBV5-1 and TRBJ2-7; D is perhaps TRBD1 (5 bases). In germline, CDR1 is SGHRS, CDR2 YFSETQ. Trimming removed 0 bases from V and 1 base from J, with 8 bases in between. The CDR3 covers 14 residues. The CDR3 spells CASSLVAGSYEQYF. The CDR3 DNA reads TGCGCCAGCAGCTTGGTCGCAGGGTCCTACGAGCAGTACTTC.

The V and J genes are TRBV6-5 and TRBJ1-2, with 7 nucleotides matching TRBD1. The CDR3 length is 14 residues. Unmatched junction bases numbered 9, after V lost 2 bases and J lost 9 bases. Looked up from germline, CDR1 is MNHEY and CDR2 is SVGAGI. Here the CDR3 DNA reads TGTGCCAGCAGTTACGAAGCACAGGGGCTGAGCTACACCTTC. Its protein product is CASSYEAQGLSYTF.

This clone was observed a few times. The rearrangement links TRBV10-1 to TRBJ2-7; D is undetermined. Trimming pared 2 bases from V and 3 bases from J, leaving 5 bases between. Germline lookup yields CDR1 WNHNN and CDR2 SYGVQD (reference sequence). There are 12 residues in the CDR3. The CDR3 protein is CASSENGYEQYF. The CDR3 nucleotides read TGCGCCAGCAGTGAGAACGGCTACGAGCAGTACTTC.

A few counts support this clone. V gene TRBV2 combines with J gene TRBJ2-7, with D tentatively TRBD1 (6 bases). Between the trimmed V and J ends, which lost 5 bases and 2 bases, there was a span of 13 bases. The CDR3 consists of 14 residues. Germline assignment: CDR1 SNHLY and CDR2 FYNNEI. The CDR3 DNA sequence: TGTGCCAGCAGTATAATCCGGGACACCTACGAGCAGTACTTC. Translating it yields CASSIIRDTYEQYF. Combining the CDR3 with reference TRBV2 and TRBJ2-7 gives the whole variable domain EPEVTQTPSHQVTQMGQEVILRCVPISNHLYFYWYRQILGQKVEFLVSFYNNEISEKSEIFDDQFSVERPDGSNFTLKIRSTKLEDSAMYFCASSIIRDTYEQYFGPGTRLTVT.

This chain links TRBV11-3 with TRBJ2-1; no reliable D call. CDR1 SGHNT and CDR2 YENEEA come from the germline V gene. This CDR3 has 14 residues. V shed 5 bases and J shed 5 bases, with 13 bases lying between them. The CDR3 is CASSLRGDNNEQFF. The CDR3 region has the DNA TGTGCCAGCAGCCTGCGCGGTGATAACAATGAGCAGTTCTTC.

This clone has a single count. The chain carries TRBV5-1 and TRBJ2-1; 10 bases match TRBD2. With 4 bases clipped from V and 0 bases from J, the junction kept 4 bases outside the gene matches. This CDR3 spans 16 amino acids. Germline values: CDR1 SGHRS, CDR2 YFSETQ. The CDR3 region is CASSRASGSSYNEQFF. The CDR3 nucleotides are TGCGCCAGCAGCCGGGCTAGCGGGAGCTCCTACAATGAGCAGTTCTTC.

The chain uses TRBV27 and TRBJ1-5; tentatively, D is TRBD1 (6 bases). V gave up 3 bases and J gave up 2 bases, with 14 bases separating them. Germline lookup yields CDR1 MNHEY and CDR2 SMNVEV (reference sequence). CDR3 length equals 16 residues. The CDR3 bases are TGTGCCAGCAGTTTGGCGCGACAGGCAGGCAATCAGCCCCAGCATTTT. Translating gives CASSLARQAGNQPQHF.

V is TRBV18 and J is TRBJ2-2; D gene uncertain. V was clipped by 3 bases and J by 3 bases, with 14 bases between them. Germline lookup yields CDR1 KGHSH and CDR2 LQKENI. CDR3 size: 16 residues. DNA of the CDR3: TGTGCCAGCTCACCGAGAGGAGAATTTTACACCGGGGAGCTGTTTTTT. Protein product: CASSPRGEFYTGELFF.

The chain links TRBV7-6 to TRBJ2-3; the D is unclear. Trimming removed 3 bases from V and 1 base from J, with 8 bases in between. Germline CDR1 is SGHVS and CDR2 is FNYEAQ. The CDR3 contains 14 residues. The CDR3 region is CASSLNRRTDTQYF. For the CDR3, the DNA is TGTGCCAGCAGCTTGAACAGACGCACAGATACGCAGTATTTT.

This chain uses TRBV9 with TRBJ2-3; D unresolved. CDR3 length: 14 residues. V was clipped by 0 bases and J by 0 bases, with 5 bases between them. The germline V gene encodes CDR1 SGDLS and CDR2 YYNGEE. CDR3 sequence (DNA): TGTGCCAGCAGCGTAGGCAGTAGCACAGATACGCAGTATTTT. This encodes CASSVGSSTDTQYF. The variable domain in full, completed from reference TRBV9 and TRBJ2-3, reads DSGVTQTPKHLITATGQRVTLRCSPRSGDLSVYWYQQSLDQGLQFLIQYYNGEERAKGNILERFSAQQFPDLHSELNLSSLELGDSALYFCASSVGSSTDTQYFGPGTRLTVL.

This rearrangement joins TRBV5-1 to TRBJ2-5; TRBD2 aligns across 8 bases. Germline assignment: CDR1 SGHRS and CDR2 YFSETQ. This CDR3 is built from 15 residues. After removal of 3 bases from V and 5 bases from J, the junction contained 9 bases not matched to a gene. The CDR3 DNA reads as TGCGCCAGCAGCTCCTACCCGGGAGGGGTGGAGACCCAGTACTTC. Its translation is CASSSYPGGVETQYF.

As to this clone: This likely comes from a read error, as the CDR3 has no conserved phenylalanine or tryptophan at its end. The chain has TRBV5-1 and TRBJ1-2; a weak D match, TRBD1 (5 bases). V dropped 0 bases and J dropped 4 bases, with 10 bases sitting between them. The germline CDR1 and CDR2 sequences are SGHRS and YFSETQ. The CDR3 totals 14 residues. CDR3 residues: CASSLAGEGYGYTV. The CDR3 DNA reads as TGCGCCAGCAGCTTGGCGGGGGAAGGCTATGGCTACACCGTC.

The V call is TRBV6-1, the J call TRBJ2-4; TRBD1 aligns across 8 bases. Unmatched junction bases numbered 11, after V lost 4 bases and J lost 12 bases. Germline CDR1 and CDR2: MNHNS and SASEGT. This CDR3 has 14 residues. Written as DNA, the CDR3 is TGTGCCAGCAGTGTACCCGGACAGGGAGATCATCAGTACTTC. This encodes CASSVPGQGDHQYF.